This T cell receptor (beta chain) was retrieved from a study of cytomegalovirus exposure and HLA in healthy donors. Study conclusions and caveats: Rare TCR sequences dominated, though some public TCRs recurred in many donors.

A note on this clone: What it recognizes is unknown.

The assay was immunoSEQ multiplex PCR, and TCRdb's table has in-frame clones only and misses some. The table has 150,000 to 200,000 clones, roughly 81% seen once. The V gene end was trimmed by 4 bases and the J gene end by 12 bases; junction bases not matched to a gene: 11. Germline V gene sequence: CDR1 SGHAT, CDR2 FQNNGV. This CDR3 contains 13 residues. The specimen was PBMCs. The chain combines TRBV11-2 with TRBJ1-1, with TRBD1 identical over 7 bases. The receptor was derived from a woman aged 25 to 39 in good health and CMV-seronegative. CDR3 protein: CASSSDRVGIPFF. The CDR3 nucleotides read TGTGCCAGCAGCTCCGACAGGGTCGGTATACCTTTCTTT.